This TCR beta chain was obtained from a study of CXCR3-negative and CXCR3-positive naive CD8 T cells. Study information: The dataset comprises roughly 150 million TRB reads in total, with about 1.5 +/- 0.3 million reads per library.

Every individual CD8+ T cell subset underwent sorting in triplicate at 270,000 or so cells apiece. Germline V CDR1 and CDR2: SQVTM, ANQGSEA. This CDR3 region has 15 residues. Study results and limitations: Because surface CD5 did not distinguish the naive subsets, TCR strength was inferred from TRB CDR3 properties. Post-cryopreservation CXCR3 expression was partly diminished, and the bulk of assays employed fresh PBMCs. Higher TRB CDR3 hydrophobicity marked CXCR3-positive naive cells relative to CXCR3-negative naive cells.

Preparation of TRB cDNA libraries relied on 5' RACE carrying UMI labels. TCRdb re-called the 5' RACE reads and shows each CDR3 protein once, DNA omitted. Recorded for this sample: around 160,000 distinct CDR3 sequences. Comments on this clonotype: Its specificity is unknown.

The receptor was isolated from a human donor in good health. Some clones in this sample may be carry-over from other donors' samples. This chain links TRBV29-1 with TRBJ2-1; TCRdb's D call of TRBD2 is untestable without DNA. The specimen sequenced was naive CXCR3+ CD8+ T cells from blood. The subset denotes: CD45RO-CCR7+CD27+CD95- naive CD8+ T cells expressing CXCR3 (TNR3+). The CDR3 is CSVRTSGSSYNEQFF.